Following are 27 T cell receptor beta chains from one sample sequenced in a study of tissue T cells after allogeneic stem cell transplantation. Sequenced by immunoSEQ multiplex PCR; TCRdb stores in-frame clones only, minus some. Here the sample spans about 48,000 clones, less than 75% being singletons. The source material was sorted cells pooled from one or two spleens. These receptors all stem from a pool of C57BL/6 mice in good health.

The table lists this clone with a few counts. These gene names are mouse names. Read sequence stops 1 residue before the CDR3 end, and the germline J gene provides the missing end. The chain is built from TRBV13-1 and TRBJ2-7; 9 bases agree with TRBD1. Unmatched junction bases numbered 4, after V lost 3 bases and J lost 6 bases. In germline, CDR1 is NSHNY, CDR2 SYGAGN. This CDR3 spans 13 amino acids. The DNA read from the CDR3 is TGTGCCAGCAGTGGGGGACAGGGAGGTGAACAGTAC. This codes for CASSGGQGGEQY. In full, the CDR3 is CASSGGQGGEQYF.

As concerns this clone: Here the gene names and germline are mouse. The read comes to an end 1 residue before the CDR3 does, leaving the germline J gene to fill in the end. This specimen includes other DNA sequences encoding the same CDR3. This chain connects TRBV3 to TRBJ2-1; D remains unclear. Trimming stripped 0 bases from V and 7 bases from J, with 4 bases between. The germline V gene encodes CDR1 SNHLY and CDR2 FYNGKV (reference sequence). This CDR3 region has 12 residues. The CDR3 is CASSLAGAEQFF. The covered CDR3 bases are TGTGCCAGCAGCTTAGCAGGGGCTGAGCAGTTC. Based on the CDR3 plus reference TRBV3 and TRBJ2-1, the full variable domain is GPKVLQIPSHQIIDMGQMVTLNCDPVSNHLYFYWYKQILGQQMEFLVNFYNGKVMEKSKLFKDQFSVERPDGSYFTLKIQPTALEDSAVYFCASSLAGAEQFFGPGTRLTVL.

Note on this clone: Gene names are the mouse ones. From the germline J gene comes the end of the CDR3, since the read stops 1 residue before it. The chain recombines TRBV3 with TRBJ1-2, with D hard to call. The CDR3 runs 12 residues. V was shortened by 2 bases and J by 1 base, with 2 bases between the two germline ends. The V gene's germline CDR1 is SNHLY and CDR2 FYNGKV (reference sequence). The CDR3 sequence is CASSLKNSDYTF. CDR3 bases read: TGTGCCAGCAGCTTAAAAAACTCCGACTACACC.

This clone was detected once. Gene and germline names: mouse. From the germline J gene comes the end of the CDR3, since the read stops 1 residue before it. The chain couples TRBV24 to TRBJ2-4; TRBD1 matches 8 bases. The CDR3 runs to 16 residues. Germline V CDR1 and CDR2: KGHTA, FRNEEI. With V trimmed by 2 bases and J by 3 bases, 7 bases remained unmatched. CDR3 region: CASSLRQGARQNTLYF. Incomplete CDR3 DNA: TGTGCCAGCAGTCTGAGGCAGGGGGCGCGACAAAACACCTTGTAC.

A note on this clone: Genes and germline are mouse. CDR3 amino acids: CASSDRGQAPLF. Incomplete CDR3 DNA: TGTGCCAGCAGTGACAGGGGACAGGCTCCGCTT. The rearrangement joins TRBV13-3 to TRBJ1-5, with D perhaps matching TRBD1 (6 bases). The read is 1 residue too short to cover the CDR3 end, so that end is filled in from the germline J gene. This CDR3 is 12 amino acids long. V was pared by 2 bases and J by 7 bases, with 7 bases between. Germline V gene lookup returns CDR1 NNHDY and CDR2 SYVADS.

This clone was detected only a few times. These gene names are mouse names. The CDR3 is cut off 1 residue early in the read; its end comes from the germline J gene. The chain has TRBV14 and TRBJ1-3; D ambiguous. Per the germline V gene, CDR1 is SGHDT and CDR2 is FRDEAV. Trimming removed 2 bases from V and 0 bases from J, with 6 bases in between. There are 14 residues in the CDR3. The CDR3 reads CASSLGNSGNTLYF. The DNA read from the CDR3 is TGTGCCAGCAGTTTAGGGAATTCTGGAAATACGCTCTAT.

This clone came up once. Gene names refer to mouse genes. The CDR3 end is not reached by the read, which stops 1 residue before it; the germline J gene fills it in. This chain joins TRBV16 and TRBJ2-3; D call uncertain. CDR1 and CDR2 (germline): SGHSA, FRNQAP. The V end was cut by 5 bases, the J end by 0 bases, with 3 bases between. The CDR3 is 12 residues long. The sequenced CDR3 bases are TGTGCAAGCAGCCACAGTGCAGAAACGCTGTAT. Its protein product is CASSHSAETLY. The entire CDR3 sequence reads CASSHSAETLYF.

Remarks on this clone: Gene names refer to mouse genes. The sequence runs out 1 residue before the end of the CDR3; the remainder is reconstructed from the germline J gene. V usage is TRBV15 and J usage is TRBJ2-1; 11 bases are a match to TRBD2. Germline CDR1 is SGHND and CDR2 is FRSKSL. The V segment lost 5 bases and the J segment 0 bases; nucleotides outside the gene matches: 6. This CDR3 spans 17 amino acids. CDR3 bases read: TGTGCCAGCAGTCCCGGACTGGGGGGCCCTAACTATGCTGAGCAGTTC. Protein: CASSPGLGGPNYAEQF. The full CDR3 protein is CASSPGLGGPNYAEQFF.

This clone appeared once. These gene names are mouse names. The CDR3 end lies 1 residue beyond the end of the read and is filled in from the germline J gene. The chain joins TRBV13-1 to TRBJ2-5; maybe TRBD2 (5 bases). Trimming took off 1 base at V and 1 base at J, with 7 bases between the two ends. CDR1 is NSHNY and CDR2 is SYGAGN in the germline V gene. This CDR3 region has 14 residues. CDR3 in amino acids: CASSDLGDQDTQYF. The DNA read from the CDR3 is TGTGCCAGCAGTGATCTGGGTGACCAAGACACCCAGTAC.

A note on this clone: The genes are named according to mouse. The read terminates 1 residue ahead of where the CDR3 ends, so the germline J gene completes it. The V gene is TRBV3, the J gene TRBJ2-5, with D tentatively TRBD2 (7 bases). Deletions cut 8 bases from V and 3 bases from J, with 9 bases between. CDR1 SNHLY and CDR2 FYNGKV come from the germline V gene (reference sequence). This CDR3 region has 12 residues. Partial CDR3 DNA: TGTGCCAGCGGGGGGCAGCAAGACACCCAGTAC. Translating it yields CASGGQQDTQY. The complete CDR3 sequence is CASGGQQDTQYF.

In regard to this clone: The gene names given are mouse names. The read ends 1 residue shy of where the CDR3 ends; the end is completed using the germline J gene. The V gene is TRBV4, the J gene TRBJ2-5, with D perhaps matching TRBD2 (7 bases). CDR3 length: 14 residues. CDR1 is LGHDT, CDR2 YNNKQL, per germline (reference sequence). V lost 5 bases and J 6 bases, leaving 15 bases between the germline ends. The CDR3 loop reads CASSPRGGQDTQYF. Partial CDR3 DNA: TGTGCCAGCAGCCCCCGCGGGGGGCAGGACACCCAGTAC.

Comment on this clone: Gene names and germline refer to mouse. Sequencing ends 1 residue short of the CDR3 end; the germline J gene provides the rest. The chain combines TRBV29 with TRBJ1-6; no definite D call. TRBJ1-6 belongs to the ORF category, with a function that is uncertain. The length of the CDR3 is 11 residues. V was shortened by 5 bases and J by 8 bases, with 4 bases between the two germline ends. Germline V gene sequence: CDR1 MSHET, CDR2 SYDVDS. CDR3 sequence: CASSPHSPLYF. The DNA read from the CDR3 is TGTGCTAGCAGTCCGCATTCGCCCCTCTAC.

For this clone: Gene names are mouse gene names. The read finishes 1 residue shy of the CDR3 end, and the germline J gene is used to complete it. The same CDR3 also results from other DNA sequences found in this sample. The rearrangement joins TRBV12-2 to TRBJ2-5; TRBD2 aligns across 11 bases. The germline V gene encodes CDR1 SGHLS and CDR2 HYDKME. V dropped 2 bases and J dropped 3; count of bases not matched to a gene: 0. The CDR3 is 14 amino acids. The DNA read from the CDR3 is TGTGCCAGCTCTCGACTGGGGGGGCAAGACACCCAGTAC. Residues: CASSRLGGQDTQY. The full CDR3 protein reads CASSRLGGQDTQYF. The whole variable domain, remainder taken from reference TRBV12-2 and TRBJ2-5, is NSGVVQSPRYIIKGKGERSILKCIPISGHLSVAWYQQTQGQELKFFIQHYDKMERDKGNLPSRFSVQQFDDYHSEMNMSALELEDSAVYFCASSRLGGQDTQYFGPGTRLLVL.

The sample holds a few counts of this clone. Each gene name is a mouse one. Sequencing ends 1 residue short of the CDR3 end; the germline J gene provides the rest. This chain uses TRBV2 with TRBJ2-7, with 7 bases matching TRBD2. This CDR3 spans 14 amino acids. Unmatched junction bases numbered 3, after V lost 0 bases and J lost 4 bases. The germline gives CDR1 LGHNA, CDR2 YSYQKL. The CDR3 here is CASSQEWGEYEQYF. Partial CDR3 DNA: TGTGCCAGCAGCCAAGAATGGGGGGAGTATGAACAGTAC.

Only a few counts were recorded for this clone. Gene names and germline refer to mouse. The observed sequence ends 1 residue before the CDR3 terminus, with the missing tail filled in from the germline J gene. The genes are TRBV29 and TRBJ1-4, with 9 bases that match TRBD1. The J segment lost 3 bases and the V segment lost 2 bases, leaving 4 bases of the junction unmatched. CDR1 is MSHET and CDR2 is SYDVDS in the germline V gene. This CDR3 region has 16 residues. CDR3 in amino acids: CASSLPQGAANERLFF. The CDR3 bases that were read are TGTGCTAGCAGTTTACCACAGGGGGCGGCCAACGAAAGATTATTT.

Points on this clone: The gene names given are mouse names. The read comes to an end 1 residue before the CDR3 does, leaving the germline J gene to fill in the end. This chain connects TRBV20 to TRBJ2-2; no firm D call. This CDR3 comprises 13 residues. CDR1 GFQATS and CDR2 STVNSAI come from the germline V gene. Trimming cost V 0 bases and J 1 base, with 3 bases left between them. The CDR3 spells CGARDRNTGQLYF. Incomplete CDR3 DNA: TGTGGTGCTAGGGACAGAAACACCGGGCAGCTCTAC.

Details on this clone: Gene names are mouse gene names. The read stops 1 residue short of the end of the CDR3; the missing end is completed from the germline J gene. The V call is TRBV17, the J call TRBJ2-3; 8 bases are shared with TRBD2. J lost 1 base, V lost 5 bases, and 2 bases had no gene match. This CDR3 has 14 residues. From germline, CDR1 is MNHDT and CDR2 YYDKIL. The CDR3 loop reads CASSLDWGAETLYF. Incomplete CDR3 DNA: TGTGCTAGCAGTTTGGACTGGGGTGCAGAAACGCTGTAT.

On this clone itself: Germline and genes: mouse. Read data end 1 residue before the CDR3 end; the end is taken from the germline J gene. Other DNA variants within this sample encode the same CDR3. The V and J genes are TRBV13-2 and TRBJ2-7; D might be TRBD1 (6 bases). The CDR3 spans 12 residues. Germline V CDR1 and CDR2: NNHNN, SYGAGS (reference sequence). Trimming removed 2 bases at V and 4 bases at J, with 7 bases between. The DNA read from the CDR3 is TGTGCCAGCGGTGAAGGGGGATATGAACAGTAC. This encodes CASGEGGYEQY. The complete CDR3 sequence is CASGEGGYEQYF.

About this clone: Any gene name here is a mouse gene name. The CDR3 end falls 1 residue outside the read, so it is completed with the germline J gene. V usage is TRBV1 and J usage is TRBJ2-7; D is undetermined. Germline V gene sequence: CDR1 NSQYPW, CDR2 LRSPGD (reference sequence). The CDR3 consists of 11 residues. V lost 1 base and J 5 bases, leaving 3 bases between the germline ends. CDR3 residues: CTCSAGNEQYF. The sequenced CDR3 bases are TGCACCTGCAGTGCAGGGAATGAACAGTAC.

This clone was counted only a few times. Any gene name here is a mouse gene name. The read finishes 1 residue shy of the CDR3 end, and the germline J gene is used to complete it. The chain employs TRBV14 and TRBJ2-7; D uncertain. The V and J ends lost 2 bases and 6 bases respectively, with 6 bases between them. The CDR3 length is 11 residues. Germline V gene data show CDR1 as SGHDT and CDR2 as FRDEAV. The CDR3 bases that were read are TGTGCCAGCAGTTTTCGGGGTGAACAGTAC. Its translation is CASSFRGEQY. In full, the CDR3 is CASSFRGEQYF.

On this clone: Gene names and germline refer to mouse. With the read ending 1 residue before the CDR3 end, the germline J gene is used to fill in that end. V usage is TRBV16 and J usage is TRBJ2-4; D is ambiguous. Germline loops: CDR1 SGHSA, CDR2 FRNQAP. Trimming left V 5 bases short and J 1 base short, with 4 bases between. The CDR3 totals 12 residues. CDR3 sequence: CASSLGQNTLYF. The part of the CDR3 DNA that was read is TGTGCAAGCAGCCTCGGTCAAAACACCTTGTAC.

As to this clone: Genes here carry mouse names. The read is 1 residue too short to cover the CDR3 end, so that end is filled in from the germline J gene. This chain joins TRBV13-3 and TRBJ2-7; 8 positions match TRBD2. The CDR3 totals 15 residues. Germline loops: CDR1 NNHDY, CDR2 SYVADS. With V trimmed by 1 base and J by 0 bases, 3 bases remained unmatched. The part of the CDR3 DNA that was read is TGTGCCAGCAGTGATTTGGGGGGGGGCTCCTATGAACAGTAC. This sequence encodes CASSDLGGGSYEQY. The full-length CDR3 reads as CASSDLGGGSYEQYF.

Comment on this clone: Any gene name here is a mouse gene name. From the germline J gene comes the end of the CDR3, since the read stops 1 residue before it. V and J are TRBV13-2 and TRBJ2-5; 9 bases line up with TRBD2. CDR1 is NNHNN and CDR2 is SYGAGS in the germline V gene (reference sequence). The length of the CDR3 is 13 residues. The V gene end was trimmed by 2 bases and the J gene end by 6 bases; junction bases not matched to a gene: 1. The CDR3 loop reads CASGEDWGDTQYF. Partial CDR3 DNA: TGTGCCAGCGGTGAGGACTGGGGTGACACCCAGTAC.

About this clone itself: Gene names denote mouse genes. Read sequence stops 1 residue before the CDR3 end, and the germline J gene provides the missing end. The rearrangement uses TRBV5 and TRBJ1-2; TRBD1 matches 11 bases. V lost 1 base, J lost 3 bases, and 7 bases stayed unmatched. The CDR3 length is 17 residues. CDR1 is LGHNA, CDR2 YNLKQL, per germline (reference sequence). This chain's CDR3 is CASSQGTGGARDSDYTF. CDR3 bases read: TGTGCCAGCAGCCAAGGGACAGGGGGCGCGAGGGACTCCGACTACACC.

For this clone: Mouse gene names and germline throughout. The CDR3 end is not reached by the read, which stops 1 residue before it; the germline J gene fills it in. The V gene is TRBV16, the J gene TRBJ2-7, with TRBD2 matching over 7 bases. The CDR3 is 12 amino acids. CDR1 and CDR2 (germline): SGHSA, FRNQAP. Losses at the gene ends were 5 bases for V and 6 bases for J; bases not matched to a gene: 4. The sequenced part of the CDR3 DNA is TGTGCAAGCAGCGCAGACTGGGTTGAACAGTAC. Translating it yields CASSADWVEQY. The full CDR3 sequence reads CASSADWVEQYF. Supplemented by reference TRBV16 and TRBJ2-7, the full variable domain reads NAGVIQTPRHKVTGKGQEATLWCEPISGHSAVFWYRQTIVQGLEFLTYFRNQAPIDDSGMPKERFSAQMPNQSHSTLKIQSTQPQDSAVYLCASSADWVEQYFGPGTRLTVL.

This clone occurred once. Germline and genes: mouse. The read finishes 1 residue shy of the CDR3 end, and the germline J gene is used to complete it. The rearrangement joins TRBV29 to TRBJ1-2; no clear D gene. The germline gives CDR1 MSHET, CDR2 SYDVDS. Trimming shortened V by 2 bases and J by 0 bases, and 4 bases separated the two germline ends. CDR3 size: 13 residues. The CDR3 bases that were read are TGTGCTAGCAGTTTACCAACAAACTCCGACTACACC. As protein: CASSLPTNSDYT. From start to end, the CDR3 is CASSLPTNSDYTF. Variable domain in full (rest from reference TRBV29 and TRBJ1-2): DMKVTQMPRYLIKRMGENVLLECGQDMSHETMYWYRQDPGLGLQLIYISYDVDSNSEGDIPKGYRVSRKKREHFSLILDSAKTNQTSVYFCASSLPTNSDYTFGSGTRLLVI.

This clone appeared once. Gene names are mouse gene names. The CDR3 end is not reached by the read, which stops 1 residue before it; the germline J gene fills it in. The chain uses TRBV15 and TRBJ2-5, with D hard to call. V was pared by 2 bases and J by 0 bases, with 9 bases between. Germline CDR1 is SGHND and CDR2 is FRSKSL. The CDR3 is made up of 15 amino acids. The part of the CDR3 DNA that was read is TGTGCCAGCAGTTTACCGGGCGTTAACCAAGACACCCAGTAC. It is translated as CASSLPGVNQDTQY. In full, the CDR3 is CASSLPGVNQDTQYF.